This record covers a single TCR beta chain. The same CDR3 also results from other DNA sequences found in this sample. With 5 bases removed from V and 3 bases from J, the gap between germline ends came to 13 bases. The CDR3 contains 14 residues. The V gene's germline CDR1 is SGHTA and CDR2 FQGNSA. This sample was taken from a study of blood T cell repertoires in COVID-19. Study-wide context: Both acute and convalescent COVID-19 samples were obtained from the United States, Italy and Spain. PBMCs, B-cell-depleted T cells, or T cells provided the cDNA or gDNA that made up the material.

In the source study's methods: Amplification of reference gene primers was used by the study to estimate nucleated cell counts. Assay: immunoSEQ multiplex PCR; the TCRdb copy retains only in-frame clones and omits some. The V and J calls and the clone size are those of that table, but D and trimming were determined from the DNA. This table has tens of thousands of clones, approximately 88% appearing once. The chain uses TRBV7-2 and TRBJ1-1, with D maybe TRBD1 (5 bases). The TCR comes from an elderly man with acute or convalescent COVID-19. Input material: peripheral blood. The CDR3 coding sequence is TGTGCCAGCAGCCTCCTCGGGGGAGACACTGAAGCTTTCTTT. Residues: CASSLLGGDTEAFF.